A single sample gave rise to the 10 T cell receptor beta chains below, sequenced in a study of T cell responses to AZD1222 COVID-19 vaccine (dated by TCRdb to the early 2020s). Library preparation employed the immunoSEQ multiplex PCR assay. TCRdb's version of the immuneACCESS table is confined to in-frame rearrangements and falls short of the full clone set. An unresolved V gene accounts for under half of the shortfall where checked; the remainder is of unknown origin. This sample has about 130,000 clones in its table, and roughly 93% of those were observed once. The leading ten clones occupy more than 2.5% of the sample. The time point label, read with the paper, signifies: baseline before first vaccination. This specimen was peripheral blood, taken on day 0 of AZD1222 vaccination. The receptors come from an adult in good health.

This clone was counted once. CDR3 sequence (DNA): TGTGCCAGCAGCGTACCCCTGGGCCCGAACACTGAAGCTTTCTTT. This encodes CASSVPLGPNTEAFF. This chain connects TRBV9 to TRBJ1-1, with unresolved D. Germline CDR1 and CDR2: SGDLS and YYNGEE. This CDR3 spans 15 amino acids. V dropped 1 base and J dropped 1 base, with 11 bases sitting between them.

The J gene is TRBJ2-1, the V gene TRBV14; D is unclear. Per the germline V gene, CDR1 is SGHDN and CDR2 is FVKESK. Trimming left V 1 base short and J 6 bases short, with 10 bases between. This CDR3 is 14 amino acids long. The CDR3 DNA follows: TGTGCCAGCAGCCAAGGATACTTAACCAATGAGCAGTTCTTC. Protein product: CASSQGYLTNEQFF.

The rearrangement links TRBV28 to TRBJ1-3, with D possibly matching TRBD1 (5 bases). V lost 8 bases and J 4 bases, leaving 18 bases between the germline ends. Germline lookup yields CDR1 MDHEN and CDR2 SYDVKM. The CDR3 sequence is 15 residues long. CDR3: CASGIQGMKGNTIYF. CDR3 in DNA: TGTGCCAGCGGAATCCAGGGAATGAAAGGAAACACCATATATTTT. Complete variable domain (other parts from reference TRBV28 and TRBJ1-3): DVKVTQSSRYLVKRTGEKVFLECVQDMDHENMFWYRQDPGLGLRLIYFSYDVKMKEKGDIPEGYSVSREKKERFSLILESASTNQTSMYLCASGIQGMKGNTIYFGEGSWLTVV.

CDR3 nucleotide sequence: TGTGCCAGCAGTTCCTCCGGGACAGGGTCCCAGCCCCAGCATTTT. This sequence encodes CASSSSGTGSQPQHF. This chain connects TRBV6-5 to TRBJ1-5; 9 bases line up with TRBD1. V shed 4 bases, J shed 7 bases, and the junction held 8 bases outside the gene matches. The CDR3 has 15 residues. The germline V gene has CDR1 MNHEY and CDR2 SVGAGI.

This chain uses TRBV7-2 with TRBJ1-2; no reliable D call. Germline CDR1 is SGHTA and CDR2 is FQGNSA. The germline V and J ends were trimmed by 4 bases and 0 bases, with 18 bases remaining between them. CDR3 size: 17 residues. The CDR3 DNA reads as TGTGCCAGCAGCTCCTTCCTCCTCCGGAGAGCTAACTATGGCTACACCTTC. Translating gives CASSSFLLRRANYGYTF.

This sequence joins TRBV9 and TRBJ2-1; TRBD1 agrees at 8 bases. Unmatched junction bases numbered 0, after V lost 0 bases and J lost 1 base. The CDR3 has 15 amino acids. The germline gives CDR1 SGDLS, CDR2 YYNGEE. CDR3 amino acids: CASSVGTGSYNEQFF. For the CDR3, the DNA is TGTGCCAGCAGCGTAGGGACAGGGTCCTACAATGAGCAGTTCTTC.

V and J are TRBV7-9 and TRBJ2-5; 7 bases are shared with TRBD2. The J segment lost 5 bases and the V segment lost 5 bases, leaving 17 bases of the junction unmatched. CDR3 length: 17 residues. The V gene's germline CDR1 is SEHNR and CDR2 FQNEAQ (reference sequence). Here the CDR3 reads CASSPYSTSGGGETQYF. The CDR3 bases are TGTGCCAGCAGCCCATATTCTACCTCGGGAGGCGGGGAGACCCAGTACTTC.

The V call is TRBV19, the J call TRBJ1-1, with D tentatively TRBD1 (5 bases). The germline V gene has CDR1 LNHDA and CDR2 SQIVND (reference sequence). This CDR3 region has 15 residues. The germline V and J ends were trimmed by 2 bases and 2 bases, with 12 bases remaining between them. CDR3 protein: CASSISRTLNTEAFF. The CDR3 DNA reads TGTGCCAGTAGTATATCGAGGACACTCAACACTGAAGCTTTCTTT.

This rearrangement joins TRBV19 to TRBJ1-5; D is possibly TRBD1 (6 bases). The germline V and J ends were trimmed by 0 bases and 6 bases, with 12 bases remaining between them. Germline V gives CDR1 LNHDA, CDR2 SQIVND (reference sequence). There are 15 residues in the CDR3. The CDR3 here is CASSIDRGGGQPQHF. CDR3 in DNA: TGTGCCAGTAGTATAGATCGGGGGGGCGGTCAGCCCCAGCATTTT.

This chain joins TRBV27 and TRBJ1-6; no firm D call. The CDR3 is 17 amino acids. Germline V lookup: CDR1 MNHEY, CDR2 SMNVEV (reference sequence). Trimming removed 3 bases at V and 4 bases at J, with 16 bases between. The CDR3 here is CASSFSTRARYNSPLHF. The CDR3 DNA sequence: TGTGCCAGCAGTTTCTCGACACGGGCACGGTATAATTCACCCCTCCACTTT.